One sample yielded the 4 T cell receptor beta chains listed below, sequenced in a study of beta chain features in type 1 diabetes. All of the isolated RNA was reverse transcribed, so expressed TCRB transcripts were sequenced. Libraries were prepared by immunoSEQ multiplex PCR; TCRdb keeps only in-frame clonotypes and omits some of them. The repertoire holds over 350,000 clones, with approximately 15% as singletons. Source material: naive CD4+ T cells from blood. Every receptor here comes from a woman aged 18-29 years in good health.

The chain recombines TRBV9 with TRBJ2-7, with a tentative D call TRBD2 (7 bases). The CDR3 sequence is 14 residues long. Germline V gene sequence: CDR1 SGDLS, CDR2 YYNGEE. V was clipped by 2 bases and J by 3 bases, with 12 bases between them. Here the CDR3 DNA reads TGTGCCAGCAGCGTCCTCGGGGGGCTCTACGAGCAGTACTTC. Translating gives CASSVLGGLYEQYF.

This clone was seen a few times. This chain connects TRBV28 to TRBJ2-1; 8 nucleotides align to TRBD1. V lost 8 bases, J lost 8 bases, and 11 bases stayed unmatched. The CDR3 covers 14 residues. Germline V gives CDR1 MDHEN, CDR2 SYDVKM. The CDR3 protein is CASCLRGRSHEQFF. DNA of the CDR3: TGTGCCAGCTGCCTCAGGGGGCGTTCCCATGAGCAGTTCTTC.

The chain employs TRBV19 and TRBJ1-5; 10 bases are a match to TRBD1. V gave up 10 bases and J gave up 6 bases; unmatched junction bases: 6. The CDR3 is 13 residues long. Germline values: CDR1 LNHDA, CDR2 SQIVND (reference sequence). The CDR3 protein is CATRRDRGQPQHF. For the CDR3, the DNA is TGTGCCACCAGGAGGGACAGGGGTCAGCCCCAGCATTTT.

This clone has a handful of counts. CDR3 in DNA: TGTGCCAGCAGTGGCGGGGGTAATAGCAATCAGCCCCAGCATTTT. Translated: CASSGGGNSNQPQHF. The chain joins TRBV6-5 to TRBJ1-5; a possible D gene is TRBD1 (5 bases). From germline, CDR1 is MNHEY and CDR2 SVGAGI. The V and J ends lost 5 bases and 0 bases respectively, with 11 bases between them. The CDR3 is 15 amino acids.